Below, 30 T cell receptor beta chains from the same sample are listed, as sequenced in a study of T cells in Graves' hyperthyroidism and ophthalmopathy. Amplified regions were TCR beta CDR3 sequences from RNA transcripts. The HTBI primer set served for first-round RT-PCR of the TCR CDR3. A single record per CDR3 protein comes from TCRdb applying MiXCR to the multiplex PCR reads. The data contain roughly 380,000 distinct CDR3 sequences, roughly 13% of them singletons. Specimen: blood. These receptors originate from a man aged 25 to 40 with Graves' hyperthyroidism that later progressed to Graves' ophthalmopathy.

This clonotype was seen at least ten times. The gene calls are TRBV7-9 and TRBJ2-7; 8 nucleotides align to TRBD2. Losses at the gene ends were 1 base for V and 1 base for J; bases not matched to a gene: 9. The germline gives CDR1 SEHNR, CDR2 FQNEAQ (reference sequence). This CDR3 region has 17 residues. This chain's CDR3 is CASSLGGGTGGSYEQYF. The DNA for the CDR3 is TGTGCCAGCAGCTTAGGAGGCGGGACGGGAGGGTCCTACGAGCAGTACTTC.

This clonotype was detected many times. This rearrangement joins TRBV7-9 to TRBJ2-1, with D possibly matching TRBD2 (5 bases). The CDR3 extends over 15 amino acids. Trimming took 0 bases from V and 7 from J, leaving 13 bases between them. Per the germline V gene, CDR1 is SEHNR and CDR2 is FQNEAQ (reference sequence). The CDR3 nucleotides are TGTGCCAGCAGCTTAGCGGGGTCGGGGATAAATGAGCAGTTCTTC. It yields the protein CASSLAGSGINEQFF.

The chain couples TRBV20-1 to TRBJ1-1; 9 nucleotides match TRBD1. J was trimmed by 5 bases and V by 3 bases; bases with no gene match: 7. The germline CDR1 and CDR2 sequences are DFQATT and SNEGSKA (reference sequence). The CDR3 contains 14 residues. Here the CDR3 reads CSAREGQGGTEAFF. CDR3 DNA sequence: TGCAGTGCTAGGGAGGGACAGGGAGGAACTGAAGCTTTCTTT.

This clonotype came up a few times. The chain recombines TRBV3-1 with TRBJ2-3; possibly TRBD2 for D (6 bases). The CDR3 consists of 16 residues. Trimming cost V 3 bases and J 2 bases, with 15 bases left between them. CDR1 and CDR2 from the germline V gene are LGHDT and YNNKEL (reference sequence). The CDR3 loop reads CASSQTSYRYTDTQYF. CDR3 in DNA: TGTGCCAGCAGCCAGACTAGTTACCGCTACACAGATACGCAGTATTTT.

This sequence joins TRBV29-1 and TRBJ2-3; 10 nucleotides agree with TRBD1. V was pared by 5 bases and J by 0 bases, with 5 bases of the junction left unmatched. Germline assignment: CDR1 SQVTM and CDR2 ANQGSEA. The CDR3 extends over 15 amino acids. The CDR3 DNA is TGCAGCGTTAACGACAGGGGGCTCAGCACAGATACGCAGTATTTT. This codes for CSVNDRGLSTDTQYF.

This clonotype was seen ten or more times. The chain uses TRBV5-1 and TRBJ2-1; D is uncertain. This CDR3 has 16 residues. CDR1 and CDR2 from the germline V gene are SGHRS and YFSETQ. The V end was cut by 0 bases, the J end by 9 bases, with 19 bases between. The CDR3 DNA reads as TGCGCCAGCAGCTTGGTGGCAGGTGGGCCCATGGGTGAGCAGTTCTTC. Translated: CASSLVAGGPMGEQFF.

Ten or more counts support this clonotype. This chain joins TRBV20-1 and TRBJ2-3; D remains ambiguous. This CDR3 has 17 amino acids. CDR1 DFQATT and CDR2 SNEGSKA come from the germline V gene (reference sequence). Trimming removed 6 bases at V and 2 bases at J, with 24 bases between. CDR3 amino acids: CSAYRVRLPPNTDTQYF. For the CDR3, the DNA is TGCAGTGCCTACCGAGTGCGGTTACCCCCCAACACAGATACGCAGTATTTT.

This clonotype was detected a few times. The CDR3 is CASSPGPELNYGYTF. The CDR3, as DNA: TGTGCCAGCTCACCGGGACCGGAGCTTAACTATGGCTACACCTTC. V usage is TRBV18 and J usage is TRBJ1-2, with a tentative D call TRBD1 (5 bases). V was cut by 3 bases and J by 1 base, with 12 bases left in between. Germline loops: CDR1 KGHSH, CDR2 LQKENI. This CDR3 has 15 residues.

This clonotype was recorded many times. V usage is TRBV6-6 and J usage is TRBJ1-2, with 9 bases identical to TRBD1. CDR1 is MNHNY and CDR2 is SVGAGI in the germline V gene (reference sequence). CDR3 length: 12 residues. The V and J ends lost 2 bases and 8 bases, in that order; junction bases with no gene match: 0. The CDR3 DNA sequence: TGTGCCAGCAGTTACACAGGGGGCGGCTACACCTTC. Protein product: CASSYTGGGYTF.

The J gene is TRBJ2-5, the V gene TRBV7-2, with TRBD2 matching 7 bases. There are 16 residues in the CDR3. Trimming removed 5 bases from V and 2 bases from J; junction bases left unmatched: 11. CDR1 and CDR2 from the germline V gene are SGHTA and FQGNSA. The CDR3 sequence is CASSKGSGRGQETQYF. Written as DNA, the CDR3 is TGTGCCAGCAGCAAGGGCTCAGGGAGGGGACAAGAGACCCAGTACTTC.

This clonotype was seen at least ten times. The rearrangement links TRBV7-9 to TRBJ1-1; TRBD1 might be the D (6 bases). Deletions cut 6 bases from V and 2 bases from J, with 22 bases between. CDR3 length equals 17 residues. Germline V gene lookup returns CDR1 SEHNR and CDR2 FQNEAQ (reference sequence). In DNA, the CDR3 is TGTGCCAGCAGGGATAGTAACAGGGAGGGACTAAACACTGAAGCTTTCTTT. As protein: CASRDSNREGLNTEAFF.

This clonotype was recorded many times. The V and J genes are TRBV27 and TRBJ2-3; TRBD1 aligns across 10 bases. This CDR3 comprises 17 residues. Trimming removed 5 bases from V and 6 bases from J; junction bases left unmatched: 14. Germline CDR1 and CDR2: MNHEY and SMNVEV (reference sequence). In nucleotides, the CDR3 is TGTGCCAGCAGTCCCCTCCGGGGACAGGGGCCGTGGGATACGCAGTATTTT. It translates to CASSPLRGQGPWDTQYF.

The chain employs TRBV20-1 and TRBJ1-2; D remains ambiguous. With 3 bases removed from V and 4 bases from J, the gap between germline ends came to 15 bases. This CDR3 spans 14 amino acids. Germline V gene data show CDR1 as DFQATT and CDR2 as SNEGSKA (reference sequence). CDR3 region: CSARIKSYPYGYTF. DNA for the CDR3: TGCAGTGCTAGGATCAAGAGTTATCCCTATGGCTACACCTTC.

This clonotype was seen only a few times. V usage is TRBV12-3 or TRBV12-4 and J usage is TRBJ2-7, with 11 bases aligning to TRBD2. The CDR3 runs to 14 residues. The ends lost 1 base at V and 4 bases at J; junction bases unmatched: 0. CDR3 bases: TGTGCCAGCAGTTTAGGGACTAGCGGGTACGAGCAGTACTTC. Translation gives CASSLGTSGYEQYF.

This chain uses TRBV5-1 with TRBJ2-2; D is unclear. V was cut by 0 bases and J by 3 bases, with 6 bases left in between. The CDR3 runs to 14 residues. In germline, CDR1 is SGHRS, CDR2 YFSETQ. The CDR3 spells CASSLVADTGELFF. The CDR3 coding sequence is TGCGCCAGCAGCTTGGTCGCAGACACCGGGGAGCTGTTTTTT.

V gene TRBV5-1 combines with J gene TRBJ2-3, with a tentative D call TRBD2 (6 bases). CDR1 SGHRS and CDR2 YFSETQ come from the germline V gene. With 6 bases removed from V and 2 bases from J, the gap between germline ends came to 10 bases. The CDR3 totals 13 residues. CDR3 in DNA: TGCGCCAGCATGGGACTCCTCACAGATACGCAGTATTTT. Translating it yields CASMGLLTDTQYF.

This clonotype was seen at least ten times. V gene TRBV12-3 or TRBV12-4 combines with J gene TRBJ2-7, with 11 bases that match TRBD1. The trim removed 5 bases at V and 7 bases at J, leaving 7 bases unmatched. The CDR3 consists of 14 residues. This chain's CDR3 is CASSLGQGAKEQYF. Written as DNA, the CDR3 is TGTGCCAGCAGTCTCGGACAGGGGGCAAAAGAGCAGTACTTC.

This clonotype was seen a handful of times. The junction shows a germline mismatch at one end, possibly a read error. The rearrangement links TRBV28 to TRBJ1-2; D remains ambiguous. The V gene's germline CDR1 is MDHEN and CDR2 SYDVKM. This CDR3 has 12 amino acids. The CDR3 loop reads CASNTPWEEFAF. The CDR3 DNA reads TGTGCCAGCAACACTCCCTGGGAGGAATTCGCCTTC.

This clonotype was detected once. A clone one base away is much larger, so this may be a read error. The CDR3, as DNA: TGTGCCAGCAGTTACTCCCCCGGGACAGGGGGCACCGGGGAGCTGTTTTTT. Translated: CASSYSPGTGGTGELFF. The V and J genes are TRBV6-2 or TRBV6-3 and TRBJ2-2, with 11 positions matching TRBD1. With 0 bases clipped from V and 4 bases from J, the junction kept 4 bases outside the gene matches. This CDR3 spans 17 amino acids. Looked up from germline, CDR1 is MNHEY and CDR2 is SVGEGT.

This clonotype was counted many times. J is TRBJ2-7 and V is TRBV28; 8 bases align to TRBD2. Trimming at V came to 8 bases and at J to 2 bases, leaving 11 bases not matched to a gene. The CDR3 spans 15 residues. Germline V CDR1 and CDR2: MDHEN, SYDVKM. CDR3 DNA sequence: TGTGCCAGCTCCCTACGGGGGGGATCCCCCTACGAGCAGTACTTC. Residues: CASSLRGGSPYEQYF. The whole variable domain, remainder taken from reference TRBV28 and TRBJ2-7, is DVKVTQSSRYLVKRTGEKVFLECVQDMDHENMFWYRQDPGLGLRLIYFSYDVKMKEKGDIPEGYSVSREKKERFSLILESASTNQTSMYLCASSLRGGSPYEQYFGPGTRLTVT.

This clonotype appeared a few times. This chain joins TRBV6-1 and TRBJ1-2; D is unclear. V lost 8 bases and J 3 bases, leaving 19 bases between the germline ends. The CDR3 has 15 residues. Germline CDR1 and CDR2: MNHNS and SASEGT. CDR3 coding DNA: TGTGCCAGCCACGCACTTTGGTACACTCACTATGGCTACACCTTC. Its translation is CASHALWYTHYGYTF.

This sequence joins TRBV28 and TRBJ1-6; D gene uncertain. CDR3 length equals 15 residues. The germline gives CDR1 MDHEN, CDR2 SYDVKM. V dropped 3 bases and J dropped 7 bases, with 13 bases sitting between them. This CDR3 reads CASSFPASRNSPLHF. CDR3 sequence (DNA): TGTGCCAGCAGTTTCCCCGCCTCGAGAAATTCACCCCTCCACTTT.

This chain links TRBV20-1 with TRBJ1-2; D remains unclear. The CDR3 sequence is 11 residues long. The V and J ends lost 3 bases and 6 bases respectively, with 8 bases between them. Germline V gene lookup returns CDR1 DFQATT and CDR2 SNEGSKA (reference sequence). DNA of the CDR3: TGCAGTGCTAGCGGGGTGAATGGCTACACCTTC. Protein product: CSASGVNGYTF.

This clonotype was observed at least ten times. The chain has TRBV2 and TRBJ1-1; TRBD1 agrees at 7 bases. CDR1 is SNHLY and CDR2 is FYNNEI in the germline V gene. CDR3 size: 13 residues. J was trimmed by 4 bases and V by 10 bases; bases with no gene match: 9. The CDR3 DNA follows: TGTGCCATCCTTTTGACAGGGCGCACTGAAGCTTTCTTT. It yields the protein CAILLTGRTEAFF.

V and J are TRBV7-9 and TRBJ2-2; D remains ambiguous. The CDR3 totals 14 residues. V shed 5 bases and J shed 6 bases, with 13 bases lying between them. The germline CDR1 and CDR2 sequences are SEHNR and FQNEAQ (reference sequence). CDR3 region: CASSAGFSPGELFF. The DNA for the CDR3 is TGTGCCAGCAGCGCCGGGTTCTCCCCCGGGGAGCTGTTTTTT. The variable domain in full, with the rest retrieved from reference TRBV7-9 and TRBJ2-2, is DTGVSQNPRHKITKRGQNVTFRCDPISEHNRLYWYRQTLGQGPEFLTYFQNEAQLEKSRLLSDRFSAERPKGSFSTLEIQRTEQGDSAMYLCASSAGFSPGELFFGEGSRLTVL.

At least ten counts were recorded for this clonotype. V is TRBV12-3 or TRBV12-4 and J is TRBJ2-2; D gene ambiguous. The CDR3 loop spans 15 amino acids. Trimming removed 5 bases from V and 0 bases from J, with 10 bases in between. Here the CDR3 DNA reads TGTGCCAGCAGTCCAGGTTATCCGAACACCGGGGAGCTGTTTTTT. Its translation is CASSPGYPNTGELFF.

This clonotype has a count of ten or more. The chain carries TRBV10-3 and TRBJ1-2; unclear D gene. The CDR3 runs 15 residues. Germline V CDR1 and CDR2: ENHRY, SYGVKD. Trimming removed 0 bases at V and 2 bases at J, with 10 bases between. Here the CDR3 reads CAISESRAGNYGYTF. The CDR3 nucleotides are TGTGCCATCAGTGAGTCGAGGGCCGGGAACTATGGCTACACCTTC.

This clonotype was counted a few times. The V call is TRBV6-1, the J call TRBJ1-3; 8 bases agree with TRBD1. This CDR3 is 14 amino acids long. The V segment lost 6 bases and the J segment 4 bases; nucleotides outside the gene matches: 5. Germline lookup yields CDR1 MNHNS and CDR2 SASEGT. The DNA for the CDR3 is TGTGCCAGCAGCTCGGACAGGGCCGGAAACACCATATATTTT. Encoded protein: CASSSDRAGNTIYF.

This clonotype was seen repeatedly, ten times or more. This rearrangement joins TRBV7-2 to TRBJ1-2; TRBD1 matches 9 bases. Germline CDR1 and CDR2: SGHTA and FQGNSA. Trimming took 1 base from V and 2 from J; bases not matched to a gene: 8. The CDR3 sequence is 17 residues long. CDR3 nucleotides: TGTGCCAGCAGCTTAGGGATCTACAGGGGGCCGAACTATGGCTACACCTTC. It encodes CASSLGIYRGPNYGYTF.

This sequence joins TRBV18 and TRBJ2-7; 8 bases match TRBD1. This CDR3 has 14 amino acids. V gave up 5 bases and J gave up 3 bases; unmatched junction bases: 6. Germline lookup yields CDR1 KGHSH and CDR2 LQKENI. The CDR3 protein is CASSSRTGNYEQYF. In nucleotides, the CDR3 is TGTGCCAGCTCATCACGGACAGGGAACTACGAGCAGTACTTC.